The rows below give T cell receptor beta chains drawn from one sample of a study of CD4+ T cells in melanoma. Produced via immunoSEQ multiplex PCR; TCRdb's table is partial and in-frame only. Of around 55,000 clones listed, roughly two thirds are singletons. Sequencing was carried out using tumor tissue. These TCRs come from a human donor with melanoma. The CDR3 runs from the conserved cysteine through the conserved F or W. D genes are given only for firm matches. A row's size may be missing; if present it is once, few, many or a size class.

d_gene,abundance,j_gene,v_gene,CDR3aa,CDR3nt
-,-,TRBJ2-1,TRBV7-2,CASSLAGDPSYNEQFF,TGTGCCAGCAGCTTAGCGGGGGACCCCTCCTACAATGAGCAGTTCTTC
-,-,TRBJ1-2,TRBV28,CASRGGMNYGYTF,TGTGCCAGCAGGGGGGGAATGAACTATGGCTACACCTTC
-,medium-sized,TRBJ2-7,TRBV7-9,CASSAPIRDPDYEQYF,TGTGCCAGCAGCGCGCCAATACGGGACCCCGACTACGAGCAGTACTTC
TRBD1,-,TRBJ2-5,TRBV5-1,CASSFEGTGRETQYF,TGCGCCAGCAGCTTTGAGGGGACAGGGAGAGAGACCCAGTACTTC
TRBD2,-,TRBJ2-1,TRBV5-1,CASSLLAGVEQFF,TGCGCCAGCAGCTTGCTAGCGGGGGTTGAGCAGTTCTTC
TRBD1,-,TRBJ2-7,TRBV9,CASSVGGVQGVGEQYF,TGTGCCAGCAGCGTAGGTGGGGTTCAGGGGGTCGGCGAGCAGTACTTC
TRBD1,-,TRBJ2-7,TRBV5-6,CASSSLTGGDEQYF,TGTGCCAGCAGCTCATTGACAGGGGGGGACGAGCAGTACTTC
-,-,TRBJ2-3,TRBV7-3,CASSFGGSTDTQYF,TGTGCCAGCAGCTTTGGCGGGAGCACAGATACGCAGTATTTT
-,-,TRBJ1-1,TRBV29-1,CSAARGAEAFF,TGCAGCGCCGCACGTGGGGCTGAAGCTTTCTTT
-,-,TRBJ1-5,TRBV2,CASSLTAHQPQHF,TGTGCCAGCAGTCTGACAGCCCATCAGCCCCAGCATTTT
-,-,TRBJ2-2,TRBV6-5,CASSPTGYSGELFF,TGTGCCAGCAGTCCGACGGGGTACAGCGGGGAGCTGTTTTTT
TRBD1,-,TRBJ2-7,TRBV6-5,CASGQGEFYEQYF,TGTGCCAGCGGGCAGGGGGAGTTCTACGAGCAGTACTTC
TRBD2,-,TRBJ2-3,TRBV30,CAWSTTTSGGLSTDTQYF,TGTGCCTGGAGCACTACGACTAGCGGGGGCCTGAGCACAGATACGCAGTATTTT
-,-,TRBJ2-7,TRBV7-9,CASSFMSGSFYEQYF,TGTGCCAGCAGCTTTATGAGTGGATCGTTCTACGAGCAGTACTTC
-,-,TRBJ1-4,TRBV30,CAWSDGRLEKLFF,TGTGCCTGGAGTGACGGACGGTTGGAAAAACTGTTTTTT
-,few,TRBJ1-1,TRBV19,CASRRGNTEAFF,TGTGCCAGCAGACGGGGTAACACTGAAGCTTTCTTT
-,-,TRBJ2-5,TRBV13,CASRSRRLDSQETQYF,TGTGCCAGCAGATCCCGGAGACTGGATTCTCAAGAGACCCAGTACTTC
-,-,TRBJ2-5,TRBV18,CASSPLSAEQYF,TGTGCCAGCTCACCACTTAGTGCTGAGCAGTACTTC
TRBD1,-,TRBJ2-1,TRBV5-6,CASSLVDRGSYNEQFF,TGTGCCAGCAGCTTGGTTGACAGGGGCTCCTACAATGAGCAGTTCTTC
-,-,TRBJ2-1,TRBV4-3,CASSRSGVDEQFF,TGCGCCAGCAGCCGAAGCGGAGTCGATGAGCAGTTCTTC
-,-,TRBJ2-2,TRBV7-6,CASSANRVSNTGELFF,TGTGCCAGCAGCGCAAATAGAGTATCGAACACCGGGGAGCTGTTTTTT
-,-,TRBJ2-3,TRBV19,CASSSLRQGGEDTQYF,TGTGCCAGTAGTTCCTTAAGACAGGGAGGAGAAGATACGCAGTATTTT
-,-,TRBJ1-1,TRBV7-9,CASSLTLGNTEAFF,TGTGCCAGCAGTCTTACCCTAGGGAACACTGAAGCTTTCTTT